A selection of T cell receptor beta chains follows, all from one sample in a study of blood T cell repertoires in COVID-19. The repertoire was sequenced with immunoSEQ multiplex PCR; TCRdb's copy has only in-frame clones and lacks some. The data contain approximately 45,000 clones, around 87% of them singletons. The sequenced material came from peripheral blood. The receptors come from a human donor in a cohort sampled during active COVID-19. Both conserved end residues are trimmed from each CDR3. The order of the fields is clone size, V gene, CDR3 length, CDR3 protein. Rows give clone size only sometimes, using once, few, many, or a class for an expanded clone.

NA TRBV27 13 APRLAALNTGELF
NA TRBV7-3 12 ASSLKTGRNEQF
NA TRBV6-5 11 ATNYQGHNEQF
NA TRBV10-3 12 AISVEYRVETQY
NA TRBV2 10 ASSSLQETQY
NA TRBV11-2 12 ASSGTQGTDTQY
NA TRBV2 15 ASRSGTSYSSSYEQY
once TRBV6-5 12 ASRPGQGSGEQY
NA TRBV7-9 15 ASKPRAGTGLLTEAF
NA TRBV21-1 15 ASSKPTDRVVVETQY
NA TRBV30 13 AWSESGGSLETQY
NA TRBV2 13 ASSFLGLAGSEQF
NA TRBV9 14 ASSPRTSAASYEQY
NA TRBV2 11 ASSRDFNNEQF
NA TRBV27 13 ASSFTAGGGNEQF
few TRBV7-9 11 ASRLKGEHEQF
NA TRBV28 12 ASRAGQFNQPQH
NA TRBV5-8 10 ASSGTPYEQY
NA TRBV9 15 ASSVGTSGSSYNEQF
NA TRBV4-1 14 ASSQGWTGGNTEAF
once TRBV6-2/TRBV6-3 12 ASSYSDREGEAF
NA TRBV28 11 ASSLVQDYGYT
NA TRBV2 11 AGRQGPYNEQF
NA TRBV10-1 10 ASTRGYNEQF
NA TRBV11-2 14 ASSLYTGEEPGELF
NA TRBV7-6 14 ASSSTVAGGTDTQY
NA TRBV30 13 AWSLRDRDNQPQH
once TRBV5-1 13 ASSLAGVFTGELF
few TRBV24-1 12 ATSDVLYTGELF
once TRBV2 12 ASSEDWYKNIQY
NA TRBV3-1/TRBV3-2 12 ASSLRTQYNEQF
NA TRBV4-3 13 ASSQDLAGVNEQF
NA TRBV24-1 11 ATSAPVFNEQF
NA TRBV29-1 11 SAKEQAQGIQY
NA TRBV19 13 ASSINRRGPYEQY
NA TRBV5-1 14 ASSLGSSGSTDTQY
NA TRBV6-2/TRBV6-3 12 ASSYGLAANIQY
NA TRBV7-9 13 ASSFGLAGPYEQY
few TRBV5-8 12 ASSPWTGFQPQH
NA TRBV2 13 ASRGTSGKWGEQF
NA TRBV12-3/TRBV12-4 9 ASSRRNEQF
NA TRBV6-6 13 ATNRASGSTDTQY
NA TRBV30 12 AWVAGNSYNEQF
NA TRBV28 13 ASNNLGQGVYEQY
NA TRBV7-9 13 ASSPRPPQVDTQY
NA TRBV9 12 ASSVDGESYEQY
NA TRBV5-6 10 ASSPSTGELF